These 16 T cell receptor beta chains came from one sample sequenced in a study of monozygotic twins with inflammatory bowel disease. TCRdb reprocessed the 5' RACE reads; each CDR3 protein has one entry and no DNA is given. This sample contains some 400,000 distinct CDR3 sequences. The sample consisted of blood. These receptor sequences come from a human donor with ulcerative colitis or Crohn's disease, or a healthy co-twin of an affected twin (not recorded which).

V and J are TRBV3-1 and TRBJ1-2. Germline-derived CDR1 and CDR2 are LGHDT and YNNKEL (reference sequence). CDR3 length equals 14 residues. The CDR3 loop reads CASSQDASFYGYTF.

The rearrangement uses TRBV12-3 or TRBV12-4 and TRBJ2-1; TCRdb names TRBD2, which stays unverified in the absence of DNA. This CDR3 contains 17 residues. Here the CDR3 reads CASSPTLAGGPNNEQFF.

The J gene is TRBJ1-2, the V gene TRBV6-1; with no DNA, the TCRdb D assignment of TRBD1 cannot be verified. The CDR3 is made up of 12 amino acids. CDR1 MNHNS and CDR2 SASEGT come from the germline V gene. The CDR3 is CASGQGALGYTF.

The chain carries TRBV29-1 and TRBJ2-1; without DNA, the TCRdb call of TRBD1 cannot be checked. The germline V gene encodes CDR1 SQVTM and CDR2 ANQGSEA. The CDR3 contains 16 residues. The CDR3 sequence: CSVEWGTGNSYNEQFF.

The rearrangement uses TRBV20-1 and TRBJ1-4; TCRdb gives TRBD1 as the D gene, but with no DNA this cannot be confirmed. The germline CDR1 and CDR2 sequences are DFQATT and SNEGSKA (reference sequence). The CDR3 length is 14 residues. The CDR3 region is CSATLGTGDEKLFF.

The chain links TRBV29-1 to TRBJ1-1; TCRdb selects TRBD1, and the lack of DNA leaves this call unchecked. In germline, CDR1 is SQVTM, CDR2 ANQGSEA. The CDR3 covers 13 residues. CDR3 protein: CSAGTALSTEAFF.

The chain carries TRBV5-6 and TRBJ1-1; TCRdb lists TRBD1, though no DNA is available to test this call. This CDR3 contains 16 residues. Germline V gene data show CDR1 as SGHDT and CDR2 as YYEEEE. CDR3 region: CASSVAGGNMNTEAFF.

J is TRBJ1-6 and V is TRBV2. The germline V gene has CDR1 SNHLY and CDR2 FYNNEI. The length of the CDR3 is 12 residues. This chain's CDR3 is CASKEWGSPLHF. Full variable domain (rest looked up from reference TRBV2 and TRBJ1-6): EPEVTQTPSHQVTQMGQEVILRCVPISNHLYFYWYRQILGQKVEFLVSFYNNEISEKSEIFDDQFSVERPDGSNFTLKIRSTKLEDSAMYFCASKEWGSPLHFGNGTRLTVT.

This CDR3 reads CSARDRGLPYEQYF. The chain combines TRBV20-1 with TRBJ2-7; no DNA is available, so the TRBD1 call from TCRdb remains unchecked. The germline V gene encodes CDR1 DFQATT and CDR2 SNEGSKA (reference sequence). The CDR3 is made up of 14 amino acids.

V gene TRBV12-3 or TRBV12-4 combines with J gene TRBJ1-1. This CDR3 comprises 14 residues. The CDR3 here is CASSLPRQVAEAFF.

This chain uses TRBV4-1 with TRBJ2-7; the TCRdb D gene call, TRBD2, has no DNA to confirm it. The germline V gene has CDR1 MGHRA and CDR2 YSYEKL. The CDR3 extends over 16 amino acids. CDR3 protein: CASSQDRELDLYEQYF.

The chain uses TRBV4-1 and TRBJ2-1; TCRdb's D gene call, TRBD1, goes unchecked for lack of DNA. Germline CDR1 and CDR2: MGHRA and YSYEKL. This CDR3 has 16 amino acids. This chain's CDR3 is CASSQADRGRNNEQFF.

The chain links TRBV14 to TRBJ2-1. CDR3 length: 15 residues. Germline loops: CDR1 SGHDN, CDR2 FVKESK. The chain's CDR3 is CASSPTFLTYNEQFF. The variable domain in full, completed from reference TRBV14 and TRBJ2-1, reads EAGVTQFPSHSVIEKGQTVTLRCDPISGHDNLYWYRRVMGKEIKFLLHFVKESKQDESGMPNNRFLAERTGGTYSTLKVQPAELEDSGVYFCASSPTFLTYNEQFFGPGTRLTVL.

The chain carries TRBV3-1 and TRBJ2-7; with no DNA, the TCRdb D assignment of TRBD2 cannot be verified. Per germline, CDR1 LGHDT and CDR2 YNNKEL (reference sequence). The CDR3 is made up of 15 amino acids. The CDR3 loop is CASSQSLGASYEQYF.

The J gene is TRBJ1-4, the V gene TRBV20-1; TCRdb's assignment of TRBD1 cannot be checked, as there is no DNA. Germline loops: CDR1 DFQATT, CDR2 SNEGSKA (reference sequence). CDR3 size: 13 residues. This CDR3 is CSATGTDNEKLFF.

CDR3: CSATVAGGAFSSYNEQFF. This chain joins TRBV20-1 and TRBJ2-1; there is no DNA to check the TCRdb D call of TRBD2. This CDR3 region has 18 residues. Per germline, CDR1 DFQATT and CDR2 SNEGSKA (reference sequence).